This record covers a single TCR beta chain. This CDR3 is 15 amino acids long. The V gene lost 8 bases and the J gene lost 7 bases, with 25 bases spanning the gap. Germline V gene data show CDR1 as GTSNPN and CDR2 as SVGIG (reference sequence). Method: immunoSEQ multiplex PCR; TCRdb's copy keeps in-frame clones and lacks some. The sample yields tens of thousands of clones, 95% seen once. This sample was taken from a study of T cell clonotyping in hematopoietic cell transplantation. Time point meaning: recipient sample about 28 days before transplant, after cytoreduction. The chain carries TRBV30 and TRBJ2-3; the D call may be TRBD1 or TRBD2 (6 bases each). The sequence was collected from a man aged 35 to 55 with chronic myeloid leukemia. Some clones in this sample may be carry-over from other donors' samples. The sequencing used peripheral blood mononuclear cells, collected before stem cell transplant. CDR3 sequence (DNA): TGTGCCATACGGGGGACAATGACTGCTTTGTATACGCAGTATTTT. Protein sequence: CAIRGTMTALYTQYF.